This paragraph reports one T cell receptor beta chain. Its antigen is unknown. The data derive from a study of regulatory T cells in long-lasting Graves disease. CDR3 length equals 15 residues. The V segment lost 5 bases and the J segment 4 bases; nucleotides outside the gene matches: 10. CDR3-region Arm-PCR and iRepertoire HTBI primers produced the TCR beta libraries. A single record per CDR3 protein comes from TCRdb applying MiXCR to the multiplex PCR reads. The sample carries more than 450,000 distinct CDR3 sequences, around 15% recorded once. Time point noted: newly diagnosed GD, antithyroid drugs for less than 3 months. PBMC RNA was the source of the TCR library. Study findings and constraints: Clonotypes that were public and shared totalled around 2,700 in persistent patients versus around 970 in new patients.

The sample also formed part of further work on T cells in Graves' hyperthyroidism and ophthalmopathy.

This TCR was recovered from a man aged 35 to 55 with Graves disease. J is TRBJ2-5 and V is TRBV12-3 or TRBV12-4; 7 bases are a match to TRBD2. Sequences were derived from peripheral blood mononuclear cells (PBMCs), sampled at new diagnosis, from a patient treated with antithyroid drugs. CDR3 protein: CASSPGRGLGETQYF. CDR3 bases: TGTGCCAGCAGTCCAGGGCGGGGGTTAGGAGAGACCCAGTACTTC.